This record looks at one T cell receptor beta chain sequence and its context. Its cognate antigen is unknown. The sample is drawn from a study of T-cell memory formation after mild COVID-19. Study in general: For the most part, TCR clusters were specific to one donor.

Study findings and constraints: Researchers report contracting CD4+ clones mostly in CM and EM, with CD8+ clones in EMRA. Nothing confirmed that second-wave clones peaking on day 37 were specific for SARS-CoV-2.

cDNA libraries for TCR alpha and TCR beta, carrying sample barcodes and UMIs, came from 5'RACE with constant-segment primers. MiXCR was run by TCRdb on the 5' RACE reads, yielding one entry per CDR3 protein. The sample has roughly 300,000 distinct CDR3 sequences, 8.2% seen once. Sequences were obtained from PBMCs or a T cell subset sorted from them (not recorded which). The clonotype originates from a man between 18 and 29 years old who had mild COVID-19 (a few samples of this study predate the infection). Cell type and time point are not known.

The CDR3 nucleotides read TGTGCCAGCACCCAGGGACAGAAGCAAGAGACCCAGTACTTC. Its protein is CASTQGQKQETQYF. The V call is TRBV5-4, the J call TRBJ2-5, with TRBD1 identical over 7 bases. The trim removed 6 bases at V and 2 bases at J, leaving 7 bases unmatched. The CDR3 is 14 amino acids. The germline V gene encodes CDR1 SGHNT and CDR2 YYREEE (reference sequence).